This T cell receptor (beta chain) appears in the sequencing data of a study of OX40 agonist ivuxolimab in advanced cancers. Sequenced by immunoSEQ multiplex PCR; TCRdb stores in-frame clones only, minus some. The sample lists around 30,000 clones, roughly 80% occurring once. Trimming shortened V by 7 bases and J by 4 bases, and 19 bases separated the two germline ends. This CDR3 has 15 residues. Per germline, CDR1 MNHEY and CDR2 SVGAGI. Peripheral blood came from all dose cohorts at three timepoints. This sample comprised CD4+ or CD8+ T cells sorted from blood, obtained in a trial of the OX40 agonist ivuxolimab. This clonotype was obtained from an adult with an advanced solid tumor such as melanoma, head and neck, liver or kidney cancer. The chain links TRBV6-5 to TRBJ2-5; TRBD2 is a possible D gene (7 bases). The CDR3 loop reads CASNGLGGLPETQYF. CDR3 bases: TGTGCCAGCAACGGTCTGGGGGGGCTCCCAGAGACCCAGTACTTC.